The following is a T cell receptor (beta chain) sequence with its context. Clones were sequenced by immunoSEQ multiplex PCR, and TCRdb holds only the in-frame ones, with some missing. The sample records approximately 170,000 clones, roughly 88% being singletons. The sample comes from a study of blood T cell repertoires in COVID-19. Trimming pared 6 bases from V and 7 bases from J, leaving 15 bases between. Germline values: CDR1 MNHEY, CDR2 SVGAGI. The CDR3 has 14 amino acids. The clonotype comes from a man aged 80 or over with COVID-19, enrolled during active disease. The sample comprised peripheral blood. This rearrangement joins TRBV6-5 to TRBJ1-4; D unresolved. The CDR3 sequence is CASRTSQVPEKLFF. CDR3 nucleotide sequence: TGTGCCAGCAGGACGAGCCAGGTACCTGAAAAACTGTTTTTT.